The 6 T cell receptor beta chains in this list originate from one sample, sequenced in a study of cytomegalovirus exposure and HLA in healthy donors. Use of 60 Vbeta and 13 Jbeta primers characterized the PCR. Profiling relied on immunoSEQ multiplex PCR, and the TCRdb table lists in-frame clones only, not all of them. This specimen shows approximately 79,000 clones; the ten leading clones hold about 0.83%. Sequencing was done on a sample of PBMCs. The source is a boy between 10 and 17 years old in good health and CMV-seronegative.

The genes are TRBV5-1 and TRBJ2-1; D gene unclear. This CDR3 spans 15 amino acids. Trimming cost V 0 bases and J 2 bases, with 9 bases left between them. Germline values: CDR1 SGHRS, CDR2 YFSETQ. CDR3 region: CASSLAKPAYNEQFF. DNA for the CDR3: TGCGCCAGCAGCTTGGCCAAGCCCGCCTACAATGAGCAGTTCTTC.

This sequence joins TRBV6-4 and TRBJ2-3, with a weak D call TRBD2 (5 bases). From germline, CDR1 is MRHNA and CDR2 SNTAGT. The ends were cut back, 3 bases at V and 4 bases at J, with 17 bases in the middle. The CDR3 is 16 residues long. This chain's CDR3 is CASSDLAGSIPDTQYF. CDR3 in DNA: TGTGCCAGCAGTGATCTTGCGGGCTCAATCCCAGATACGCAGTATTTT.

In DNA form, the CDR3 reads TGTGCCAGTAGTGCCGGGACAGGGGGCTACGAGCAGTACTTC. Residues: CASSAGTGGYEQYF. The chain joins TRBV19 to TRBJ2-7; 11 nucleotides match TRBD1. The CDR3 extends over 14 amino acids. Germline V gene data show CDR1 as LNHDA and CDR2 as SQIVND (reference sequence). V shed 5 bases, J shed 3 bases, and the junction held 3 bases outside the gene matches.

The chain has TRBV7-8 and TRBJ2-2, with 7 bases lining up with TRBD2. CDR1 and CDR2 (germline): SGHVS, FQNEAQ. The CDR3 totals 18 residues. The ends lost 2 bases at V and 7 bases at J; junction bases unmatched: 16. CDR3 sequence reads: CASSLHGLRLTGGGELFF. The CDR3 coding sequence is TGTGCCAGCAGCTTACATGGGTTGCGCCTGACGGGGGGCGGGGAGCTGTTTTTT.

The V call is TRBV19, the J call TRBJ2-3; 9 nucleotides align to TRBD2. The J segment lost 2 bases and the V segment lost 1 base, leaving 1 base of the junction unmatched. Germline V gene lookup returns CDR1 LNHDA and CDR2 SQIVND (reference sequence). CDR3 length: 15 amino acids. The CDR3, as DNA: TGTGCCAGTAGTATAGGGACTAGCGTCACAGATACGCAGTATTTT. It translates to CASSIGTSVTDTQYF.

The gene calls are TRBV6-5 and TRBJ1-1; D is possibly TRBD1 (5 bases). CDR3 length: 13 amino acids. V was clipped by 5 bases and J by 8 bases, with 15 bases between them. The germline gives CDR1 MNHEY, CDR2 SVGAGI. DNA of the CDR3: TGTGCCAGCAGTCGAGGAGGGGCGAGCGAAGCTTTCTTT. Its translation is CASSRGGASEAFF.